The 13 T cell receptor beta chains listed next were all sequenced from one sample in a study of T-cell reconstitution after alpha-beta-depleted transplantation in children. The TCRbeta library was prepared with unique molecular identifiers. TCRdb re-called the PCR reads through MiXCR, storing one row per CDR3 protein. The data show some 500,000 distinct CDR3 sequences, around 17% seen once. The source material was PBMCs from the stem cell graft donor, sampled from the stem cell graft. All receptors derive from a human donor who donated a stem cell graft to a child with acute lymphoblastic leukemia.

This clonotype was counted only a few times. The J gene is TRBJ1-2, the V gene TRBV12-3 or TRBV12-4; D is possibly TRBD1 (5 bases). This CDR3 region has 13 residues. V was pared by 5 bases and J by 8 bases, with 15 bases between. The CDR3 loop is CASSPGLTGGYTF. In DNA form, the CDR3 reads TGTGCCAGCAGTCCGGGGCTTACTGGGGGCTACACCTTC.

This clonotype was seen only a few times. This chain connects TRBV7-9 to TRBJ2-3, with TRBD1 identical over 7 bases. Germline CDR1 and CDR2: SEHNR and FQNEAQ (reference sequence). CDR3 length equals 15 residues. The ends lost 3 bases at V and 2 bases at J; junction bases unmatched: 5. CDR3: CASSFQGQVTDTQYF. The CDR3 DNA sequence: TGTGCCAGCAGCTTCCAAGGACAGGTCACAGATACGCAGTATTTT.

The chain combines TRBV20-1 with TRBJ2-1; D might be TRBD1 or TRBD2, each matching 6 bases. Trimming stripped 5 bases from V and 0 bases from J, with 20 bases between. CDR3 length: 17 residues. Germline values: CDR1 DFQATT, CDR2 SNEGSKA (reference sequence). CDR3 DNA sequence: TGCAGTGCTCCGCCCGGAGGGGGAGGTTCCTCCTACAATGAGCAGTTCTTC. This codes for CSAPPGGGGSSYNEQFF.

The chain combines TRBV20-1 with TRBJ2-7, with TRBD2 matching 7 bases. The CDR3 totals 13 residues. Looked up from germline, CDR1 is DFQATT and CDR2 is SNEGSKA (reference sequence). The J segment lost 0 bases and the V segment lost 6 bases, leaving 5 bases of the junction unmatched. CDR3 protein: CSAPAGSSYEQYF. For the CDR3, the DNA is TGCAGTGCCCCAGCGGGGAGCTCCTACGAGCAGTACTTC.

This clonotype was seen only a few times. The chain carries TRBV5-6 and TRBJ2-1; D remains unclear. V was shortened by 1 base and J by 7 bases, with 21 bases between the two germline ends. Germline CDR1 is SGHDT and CDR2 is YYEEEE. The CDR3 has 17 amino acids. The CDR3, as DNA: TGTGCCAGCAGCTTGTCGGAACGCACTCGGCCTCTAAATGAGCAGTTCTTC. Translated: CASSLSERTRPLNEQFF.

This clonotype was picked up a small number of times. V and J are TRBV30 and TRBJ2-7; unclear D gene. Germline CDR1 GTSNPN, CDR2 SVGIG (reference sequence). The CDR3 consists of 12 residues. The V and J ends lost 1 base and 7 bases respectively, with 11 bases between them. The CDR3 sequence is CAWSGVGREQYF. The CDR3 bases are TGTGCCTGGAGTGGGGTGGGTAGAGAGCAGTACTTC.

CDR3 in DNA: TGCAGTGCTAGAGATGGGAACAGACGGTACTACAATGAGCAGTTCTTC. Translating gives CSARDGNRRYYNEQFF. This chain uses TRBV20-1 with TRBJ2-1; D not resolved. The V and J ends lost 0 bases and 3 bases respectively, with 15 bases between them. Per the germline V gene, CDR1 is DFQATT and CDR2 is SNEGSKA (reference sequence). This CDR3 region has 16 residues.

This clonotype was found many times. This chain connects TRBV12-3 or TRBV12-4 to TRBJ1-1; D is unresolved. Between the trimmed V and J ends, which lost 3 bases and 2 bases, there was a span of 7 bases. This CDR3 is 13 amino acids long. Written as DNA, the CDR3 is TGTGCCAGCAGTTTTTTTATAAACACTGAAGCTTTCTTT. Translation gives CASSFFINTEAFF.

The chain recombines TRBV10-3 with TRBJ2-1; tentatively, D is TRBD1 or TRBD2 (5 bases each). Germline V gives CDR1 ENHRY, CDR2 SYGVKD. The V end lost 11 bases, the J end lost 15 bases, and 17 bases lay between the germline ends. This CDR3 has 10 amino acids. This CDR3 reads CAPHRGERFF. The DNA of the CDR3 is TGTGCCCCTCACAGAGGGGAACGGTTCTTC.

This clonotype was seen a few times. J is TRBJ2-7 and V is TRBV7-8, with D possibly TRBD1 on 5 matching bases. Germline CDR1 reads SGHVS; CDR2 reads FQNEAQ. V lost 4 bases and J lost 0, with 10 bases in between. The CDR3 is made up of 14 amino acids. The CDR3 is CASSSTVSSYEQYF. CDR3 bases: TGTGCCAGCAGCTCGACAGTGAGCTCCTACGAGCAGTACTTC.

This clonotype was observed many times. This chain links TRBV20-1 with TRBJ2-5; maybe TRBD2 (6 bases). V gave up 6 bases and J gave up 4 bases, with 18 bases separating them. The germline CDR1 and CDR2 sequences are DFQATT and SNEGSKA (reference sequence). The CDR3 is made up of 14 amino acids. The CDR3 sequence: CSAPLPGRGETQYF. Written as DNA, the CDR3 is TGCAGTGCACCCCTGCCCGGGCGGGGAGAGACCCAGTACTTC.

This clonotype came up a few times. The J gene is TRBJ2-3, the V gene TRBV15, with D perhaps assigned TRBD1 or TRBD2 (7 bases each). This CDR3 has 14 residues. Trimming shortened V by 5 bases and J by 2 bases, and 11 bases separated the two germline ends. Per germline, CDR1 LNHNV and CDR2 YYDKDF (reference sequence). This CDR3 reads CATSQGGPTDTQYF. CDR3 sequence (DNA): TGTGCCACCAGCCAGGGGGGGCCCACAGATACGCAGTATTTT.

This clonotype was found a few times. The chain employs TRBV6-1 and TRBJ2-7; D is possibly TRBD2 (5 bases). This CDR3 contains 14 residues. The germline V gene encodes CDR1 MNHNS and CDR2 SASEGT. The V end was cut by 7 bases, the J end by 6 bases, with 19 bases between. This CDR3 reads CASIPTSGGGEQYF. The CDR3, as DNA: TGTGCCAGCATCCCCACGTCCGGCGGAGGCGAGCAGTACTTC.